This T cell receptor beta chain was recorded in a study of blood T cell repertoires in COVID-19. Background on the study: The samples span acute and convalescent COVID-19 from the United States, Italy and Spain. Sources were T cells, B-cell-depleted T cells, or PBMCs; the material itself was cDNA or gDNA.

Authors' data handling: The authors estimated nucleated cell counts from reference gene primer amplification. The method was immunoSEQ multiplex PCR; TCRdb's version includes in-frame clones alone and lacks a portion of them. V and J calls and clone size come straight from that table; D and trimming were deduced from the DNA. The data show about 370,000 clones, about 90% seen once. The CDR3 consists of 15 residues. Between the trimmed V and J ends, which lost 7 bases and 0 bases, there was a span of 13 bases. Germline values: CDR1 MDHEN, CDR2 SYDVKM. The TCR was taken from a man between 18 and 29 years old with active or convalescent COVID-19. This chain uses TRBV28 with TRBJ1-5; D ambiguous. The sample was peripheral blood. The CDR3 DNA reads TGTGCCAGCACTTACTTTCGGTATAGCAATCAGCCCCAGCATTTT. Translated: CASTYFRYSNQPQHF. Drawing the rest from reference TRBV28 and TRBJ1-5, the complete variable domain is DVKVTQSSRYLVKRTGEKVFLECVQDMDHENMFWYRQDPGLGLRLIYFSYDVKMKEKGDIPEGYSVSREKKERFSLILESASTNQTSMYLCASTYFRYSNQPQHFGDGTRLSIL.